This T cell receptor beta chain was sequenced during a study of T cells in Graves' hyperthyroidism and ophthalmopathy. As for the study in general: The authors collected peripheral blood at initial diagnosis, before any treatment. Findings and limits, study-wide: Prediction of ophthalmopathy progression came a median approximately 7 months pre-onset.

The V end was cut by 6 bases, the J end by 4 bases, with 13 bases between. The CDR3 extends over 13 amino acids. The germline V gene has CDR1 MNHEY and CDR2 SMNVEV (reference sequence). Details on this clonotype: What it binds is not known.

The study based diagnoses on clinical symptoms, serum thyroxine and TRAb, thyroid ultrasound and orbital computed tomography. Amplification targeted TCR beta CDR3 regions from RNA transcripts. A set of HTBI primers served as the primers for a first-round RT-PCR of the TCR CDR3. One entry per CDR3 protein results from TCRdb running MiXCR on the multiplex PCR reads. In the table there are roughly 500,000 distinct CDR3 sequences, 16% of which are singletons. The sequence was collected from a young woman with Graves' ophthalmopathy. The chain recombines TRBV27 with TRBJ2-7; D gene ambiguous. The sequenced material came from blood. The CDR3 nucleotides are TGTGCCAGCAGGACGGAGCGACGGTACGAGCAGTACTTC. Protein product: CASRTERRYEQYF.